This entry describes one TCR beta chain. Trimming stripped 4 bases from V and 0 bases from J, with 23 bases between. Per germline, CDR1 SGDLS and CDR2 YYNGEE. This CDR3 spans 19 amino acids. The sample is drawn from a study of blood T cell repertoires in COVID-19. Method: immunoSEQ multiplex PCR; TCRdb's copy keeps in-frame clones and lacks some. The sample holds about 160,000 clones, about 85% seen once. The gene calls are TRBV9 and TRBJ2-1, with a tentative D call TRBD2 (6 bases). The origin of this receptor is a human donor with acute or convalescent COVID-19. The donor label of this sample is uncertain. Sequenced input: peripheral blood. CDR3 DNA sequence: TGTGCCAGCAGCCCTGGAAGCGGGTTAAACTTCGGCTCCTACAATGAGCAGTTCTTC. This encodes CASSPGSGLNFGSYNEQFF.